A single T cell receptor (beta chain) is shown here with its context. Its matching antigen is unknown. This sample is part of a study of T cells in pancreatic ductal adenocarcinoma. The study, taken as a whole, reports: Blood had more productive templates and roughly 8-fold more unique clonotypes than tumor.

The selected patients with pancreatic ductal adenocarcinoma had surgery but no neoadjuvant therapy. The CDR3 is 14 residues long. Trimming took 2 bases from V and 7 from J; bases not matched to a gene: 1. CDR1 is SGHVS and CDR2 is FNYEAQ in the germline V gene. Method: immunoSEQ multiplex PCR; TCRdb's copy keeps in-frame clones and lacks some. Here the sample spans around 100,000 clones, 90% to 95% being singletons. Sequenced material: PBMCs. The rearrangement links TRBV7-6 to TRBJ1-4; 10 bases line up with TRBD1. The receptor's source is a human donor with pancreatic ductal adenocarcinoma. CDR3 sequence reads: CASSLRDRGEKLFF. CDR3 bases: TGTGCCAGCAGCTTAAGGGACAGGGGTGAAAAACTGTTTTTT.